This T cell receptor (beta chain) stems from a study of graft-versus-host responses after intestinal transplantation. Clones were sequenced by immunoSEQ multiplex PCR, and TCRdb holds only the in-frame ones, with some missing. This sample carries 30,000 to 45,000 clones, about 93% of them seen once, and the ten largest clones take 21%. On this clone: Its antigen is unidentified.

CDR1 is MNHEY, CDR2 SMNVEV, per germline (reference sequence). The CDR3 is 15 amino acids. Trimming removed 2 bases at V and 8 bases at J, with 13 bases between. The study, taken as a whole, reports: Peak circulating GvH clone levels were associated with early post-transplant HvG declines.

This chain uses TRBV27 with TRBJ2-6; a weak D match, TRBD2 (5 bases). The TCR sequence derives from a human donor who was the organ donor for an intestinal transplant. Here the sequenced sample was unstimulated CD8+ T cells sorted from spleen or lymph node cells, taken before transplant. This chain's CDR3 is CASSLHKYGTNVLTF. For the CDR3, the DNA is TGTGCCAGCAGTTTACATAAGTACGGGACCAACGTCCTGACTTTC.